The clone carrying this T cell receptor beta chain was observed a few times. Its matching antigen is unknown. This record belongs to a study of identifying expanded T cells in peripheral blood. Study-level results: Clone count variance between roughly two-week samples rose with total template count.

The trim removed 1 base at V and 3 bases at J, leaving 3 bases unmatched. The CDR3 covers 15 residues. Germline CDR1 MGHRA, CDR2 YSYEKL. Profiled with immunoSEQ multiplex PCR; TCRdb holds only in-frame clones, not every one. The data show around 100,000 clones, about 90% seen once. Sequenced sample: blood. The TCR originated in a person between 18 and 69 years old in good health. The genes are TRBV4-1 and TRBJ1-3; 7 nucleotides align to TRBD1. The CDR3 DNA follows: TGCGCCAGCAGCCAAGTAGGGGGCGGTGGAAACACCATATATTTT. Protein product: CASSQVGGGGNTIYF.